The clone carrying this T cell receptor beta chain was counted many times. Its antigen is not identified. Unique molecular identifiers were affixed to single, distinct cDNA molecules. TCRdb fed the 5' RACE reads into MiXCR, producing one record per CDR3 protein. The table includes some 91,000 distinct CDR3 sequences, about 15% detected once. The data are from a study of early T cells in non-severe SARS-CoV-2 infection. Study information: Chains stayed unpaired after sequencing of bulk RNA from unsorted whole blood.

The CDR3 is made up of 15 amino acids. The V and J ends lost 6 bases and 5 bases respectively, with 16 bases between them. Germline V CDR1 and CDR2: MDHEN, SYDVKM. Overall study findings and caveats: The VDJdb matching leaned toward anti-spike CD8 responses and overlooked private and CD4 specificities.

What was sequenced was whole blood. The J gene is TRBJ2-2, the V gene TRBV28; weak D call: TRBD1 (5 bases). This receptor was obtained from an adult who was a healthcare worker with PCR-confirmed SARS-CoV-2 infection or an uninfected control (not recorded which). CDR3 residues: CASRNYRGMTGELFF. In nucleotides, the CDR3 is TGTGCCAGCAGGAATTATAGGGGCATGACCGGGGAGCTGTTTTTT. Drawing the rest from reference TRBV28 and TRBJ2-2, the complete variable domain is DVKVTQSSRYLVKRTGEKVFLECVQDMDHENMFWYRQDPGLGLRLIYFSYDVKMKEKGDIPEGYSVSREKKERFSLILESASTNQTSMYLCASRNYRGMTGELFFGEGSRLTVL.